This TCR beta chain was recovered during a study of neurological immune-mediated disorders. TCRdb passed the 5' RACE reads through MiXCR, listing each CDR3 protein once. Of 48,000 or so distinct CDR3 sequences listed, under 13% are singletons. Unsorted libraries were prepared from 2 million PBMCs held at -80 C. This clonotype was counted ten times or more. Its cognate antigen is unknown. The CDR3 is made up of 15 amino acids. V lost 7 bases, J lost 6 bases, and 10 bases stayed unmatched. Germline V gene sequence: CDR1 SEHNR, CDR2 FQNEAQ (reference sequence). Study-level findings and limits: Whereas HTLV-1-associated myelopathy showed the most TCR clonal expansion, multiple sclerosis showed the least, with levels below those of healthy controls.

Sequenced material: PBMCs. This chain connects TRBV7-9 to TRBJ1-5; 9 bases line up with TRBD1. The receptor's source is a woman in her 40s with HTLV-1-associated myelopathy (HAM/TSP). The chain's CDR3 is CASTREDRGFQPQHF. CDR3 coding DNA: TGTGCCAGCACCCGGGAGGACAGGGGTTTTCAGCCCCAGCATTTT. Using reference TRBV7-9 and TRBJ1-5 for the parts outside the CDR3, the full variable domain is DTGVSQNPRHKITKRGQNVTFRCDPISEHNRLYWYRQTLGQGPEFLTYFQNEAQLEKSRLLSDRFSAERPKGSFSTLEIQRTEQGDSAMYLCASTREDRGFQPQHFGDGTRLSIL.